The rows below give T cell receptor beta chains drawn from one sample of a study of blood T cell repertoires in COVID-19. Clones were sequenced by immunoSEQ multiplex PCR, and TCRdb holds only the in-frame ones, with some missing. In the table there are more than 75,000 clones, more than 75% of which are singletons. Specimen: peripheral blood. These receptors all come from a woman aged 70-85 years with acute or convalescent COVID-19. CDR3s include the opening cysteine and the closing phenylalanine or tryptophan.

>TRBV6-5|TRBJ1-1
CASSYARLPNTEAFF
>TRBV4-1|TRBJ2-5
CASSQDRGAIMETQYF
>TRBV4-1|TRBJ1-2
CASSQDRAEAYGYTF
>TRBV29-1|TRBJ1-2
CSVEGGVGLNYGYTF
>TRBV9|TRBJ2-1
CASSVGERGTFSYNEQFF
>TRBV9|TRBJ1-1
CASSAPGGNEAFF
>TRBV5-6|TRBJ1-2
CASSLQGAPYYGYTF
>TRBV9|TRBJ2-3
CASSVVAERGDTQYF
>TRBV5-4|TRBJ2-3
CASSLAATKTQYF
>TRBV5-1|TRBJ1-1
CASSWAGRYAFF
>TRBV4-1|TRBJ1-2
CASSQDPRQGYGYTF
>TRBV27|TRBJ2-2
CASSFGGLNGELFF
>TRBV11-2|TRBJ1-5
CASSLGEWGSGVLQPQHF
>TRBV6-1|TRBJ1-2
CASSEGAAAYGYTF
>TRBV6-5|TRBJ1-3
CASRGHSSGNTIYF
>TRBV7-2|TRBJ2-1
CASSLARPIYNEQFF
>TRBV27|TRBJ2-1
CASSNASGRVQYNEQFF
>TRBV29-1|TRBJ2-3
CSVPLGTSGRSTDTQYF
>TRBV4-1|TRBJ2-4
CASSQLGLAAKNIQYF
>TRBV10-3|TRBJ1-6
CAISKVGAGDSPLHF